These 21 T cell receptor beta chains were sequenced from one sample in a study of control samples from healthy donors and cancer patients. Some clones are missing from TCRdb's copy, which holds only in-frame ones; the method was immunoSEQ multiplex PCR. The repertoire holds 170,000 or so clones, around 93% seen once, with 1.4% to 1.5% in the top ten. The sample consisted of blood. The receptors stem from a man between 18 and 35 years old in good health.

V usage is TRBV3-1 (or the pseudogene TRBV3-2) and J usage is TRBJ2-1; D might be TRBD2 (6 bases). V dropped 4 bases and J dropped 4 bases, with 17 bases sitting between them. The V gene's germline CDR1 is LGHDT and CDR2 YNNKEL (reference sequence). This CDR3 has 16 residues. The CDR3 DNA sequence: TGTGCCAGCAGCCGCGGGTCAACGGCGGGGTACAATGAGCAGTTCTTC. As protein: CASSRGSTAGYNEQFF.

The sample holds one count of this clone. The junction differs from germline at one of its ends, possibly a read error. The chain employs TRBV28 and TRBJ1-3; 11 bases are a match to TRBD1. Germline CDR1 is MDHEN and CDR2 is SYDVKM. The CDR3 is made up of 14 amino acids. Here the CDR3 reads CASSITGTGGEEHF. In DNA form, the CDR3 reads TGTGCCAGCAGTATTACCGGGACAGGGGGGGAGGAGCATTTT.

V usage is TRBV6-1 and J usage is TRBJ1-1; weak D call: TRBD1 (5 bases). This CDR3 spans 14 amino acids. CDR1 and CDR2 (germline): MNHNS, SASEGT. Deletions cut 3 bases from V and 1 base from J, with 9 bases between. The CDR3 nucleotides read TGTGCCAGCAGTGACGGGGGGAAGAACACTGAAGCTTTCTTT. Its protein is CASSDGGKNTEAFF.

The J gene is TRBJ2-7, the V gene TRBV5-4; unclear D gene. Trimming cost V 4 bases and J 0 bases, with 14 bases left between them. Germline V lookup: CDR1 SGHNT, CDR2 YYREEE (reference sequence). The CDR3 has 15 residues. DNA for the CDR3: TGTGCCAGCAGCACGGCGGCAGGCGTCTCCTACGAGCAGTACTTC. This encodes CASSTAAGVSYEQYF.

This rearrangement joins TRBV19 to TRBJ2-3; 11 nucleotides agree with TRBD2. Trimming took 10 bases from V and 2 from J; bases not matched to a gene: 8. Per germline, CDR1 LNHDA and CDR2 SQIVND (reference sequence). The CDR3 sequence is 15 residues long. CDR3 nucleotides: TGTGCCACTAGCGGGGGGCTTACTCCCACAGATACGCAGTATTTT. It codes for CATSGGLTPTDTQYF. The full variable domain, with the rest looked up from reference TRBV19 and TRBJ2-3, is DGGITQSPKYLFRKEGQNVTLSCEQNLNHDAMYWYRQDPGQGLRLIYYSQIVNDFQKGDIAEGYSVSREKKESFPLTVTSAQKNPTAFYLCATSGGLTPTDTQYFGPGTRLTVL.

The chain recombines TRBV14 with TRBJ1-2, with TRBD1 matching over 7 bases. CDR1 and CDR2 from the germline V gene are SGHDN and FVKESK. V was pared by 0 bases and J by 7 bases, with 8 bases of the junction left unmatched. This CDR3 has 15 residues. The CDR3 sequence is CASSQDRRGQAGYTF. In nucleotides, the CDR3 is TGTGCCAGCAGCCAAGATAGGAGGGGGCAAGCTGGCTACACCTTC.

This chain uses TRBV7-2 with TRBJ1-2; no clear D. CDR1 is SGHTA and CDR2 is FQGNSA in the germline V gene. The CDR3 loop spans 15 amino acids. V was trimmed by 0 bases and J by 0 bases, leaving 8 bases between them. Here the CDR3 reads CASSLARGPNYGYTF. CDR3 in DNA: TGTGCCAGCAGCTTAGCGAGAGGTCCTAACTATGGCTACACCTTC. Complete variable domain (other parts from reference TRBV7-2 and TRBJ1-2): GAGVSQSPSNKVTEKGKDVELRCDPISGHTALYWYRQSLGQGLEFLIYFQGNSAPDKSGLPSDRFSAERTGGSVSTLTIQRTQQEDSAVYLCASSLARGPNYGYTFGSGTRLTVV.

The chain recombines TRBV5-1 with TRBJ1-4, with D perhaps TRBD1 (5 bases). CDR1 is SGHRS, CDR2 YFSETQ, per germline. The V end lost 0 bases, the J end lost 7 bases, and 16 bases lay between the germline ends. This CDR3 has 16 amino acids. The CDR3 spells CASSLAVAGESEKLFF. The DNA of the CDR3 is TGCGCCAGCAGCTTGGCCGTGGCGGGGGAGAGTGAAAAACTGTTTTTT. The full variable domain, rest sourced from reference TRBV5-1 and TRBJ1-4, is KAGVTQTPRYLIKTRGQQVTLSCSPISGHRSVSWYQQTPGQGLQFLFEYFSETQRNKGNFPGRFSGRQFSNSRSEMNVSTLELGDSALYLCASSLAVAGESEKLFFGSGTQLSVL.

This chain connects TRBV9 to TRBJ1-5; D perhaps matches TRBD1 (5 bases). The CDR3 spans 14 residues. V lost 3 bases and J 2 bases, leaving 9 bases between the germline ends. Per germline, CDR1 SGDLS and CDR2 YYNGEE. DNA of the CDR3: TGTGCCAGCAGCGAAAGGGGTGGCAATCAGCCCCAGCATTTT. It is translated as CASSERGGNQPQHF.

This clone was seen only once. The J gene is TRBJ2-3, the V gene TRBV4-2; 10 nucleotides align to TRBD2. This CDR3 is built from 20 residues. CDR1 is LGHNA and CDR2 is YNFKEQ in the germline V gene. V lost 0 bases to trimming and J lost 0 bases; unmatched junction nucleotides: 12. The CDR3 loop is CASSQDITERGGWSTDTQYF. DNA of the CDR3: TGTGCCAGCAGCCAAGATATCACCGAGCGGGGGGGTTGGAGCACAGATACGCAGTATTTT.

The chain links TRBV5-4 to TRBJ1-2; 7 bases agree with TRBD1. The CDR3 runs 13 residues. Germline CDR1 is SGHNT and CDR2 is YYREEE (reference sequence). Trimming at V came to 4 bases and at J to 6 bases, leaving 6 bases not matched to a gene. This CDR3 is CASSATGMDGYTF. The CDR3 nucleotides are TGTGCCAGCAGCGCGACAGGGATGGATGGCTACACCTTC. Full variable domain (missing parts from reference TRBV5-4 and TRBJ1-2): ETGVTQSPTHLIKTRGQQVTLRCSSQSGHNTVSWYQQALGQGPQFIFQYYREEENGRGNFPPRFSGLQFPNYSSELNVNALELDDSALYLCASSATGMDGYTFGSGTRLTVV.

This sequence joins TRBV6-1 and TRBJ1-2, with D maybe TRBD1 (6 bases). Germline V gene lookup returns CDR1 MNHNS and CDR2 SASEGT. V lost 1 base to trimming and J lost 0 bases, with 9 bases between them. This CDR3 is built from 15 residues. The DNA for the CDR3 is TGTGCCAGCAGTGAAGGGACAGATCCTAACTATGGCTACACCTTC. Its protein product is CASSEGTDPNYGYTF.

V is TRBV2 and J is TRBJ1-4; D not certain. This CDR3 spans 14 amino acids. In germline, CDR1 is SNHLY, CDR2 FYNNEI. The germline V and J ends were trimmed by 3 bases and 4 bases, with 9 bases remaining between them. This CDR3 is CASSDRRLNEKLFF. The CDR3 DNA reads as TGTGCCAGCAGTGACCGGCGGCTTAATGAAAAACTGTTTTTT. The full variable domain, in which reference TRBV2 and TRBJ1-4 provide the parts outside the CDR3, is EPEVTQTPSHQVTQMGQEVILRCVPISNHLYFYWYRQILGQKVEFLVSFYNNEISEKSEIFDDQFSVERPDGSNFTLKIRSTKLEDSAMYFCASSDRRLNEKLFFGSGTQLSVL.

The chain is built from TRBV4-1 and TRBJ1-5; 7 bases match TRBD1. Trimming took 0 bases from V and 4 from J; bases not matched to a gene: 9. Germline CDR1 MGHRA, CDR2 YSYEKL. The length of the CDR3 is 17 residues. CDR3 nucleotide sequence: TGCGCCAGCAGCCAAGAACAGGGGACGGGGGGAAATCAGCCCCAGCATTTT. It translates to CASSQEQGTGGNQPQHF.

The V and J genes are TRBV19 and TRBJ2-7; the D call may be TRBD1 or TRBD2 (5 bases each). From germline, CDR1 is LNHDA and CDR2 SQIVND (reference sequence). CDR3 length equals 16 residues. Deletions cut 0 bases from V and 0 bases from J, with 12 bases between. CDR3 DNA sequence: TGTGCCAGTAGTATAGAAGAGGGACCGGGCTCCTACGAGCAGTACTTC. Translation: CASSIEEGPGSYEQYF.

The DNA for the CDR3 is TGTGCCACCAGCAAAGCAGGGAAGAACACTGAAGCTTTCTTT. Translating it yields CATSKAGKNTEAFF. The chain uses TRBV15 and TRBJ1-1; D might be TRBD1 (5 bases). CDR3 size: 14 residues. In germline, CDR1 is LNHNV, CDR2 YYDKDF (reference sequence). V dropped 4 bases and J dropped 1 base, with 10 bases sitting between them.

The chain couples TRBV2 to TRBJ1-6; 10 bases align to TRBD1. The CDR3 runs 12 residues. V gave up 6 bases and J gave up 16 bases; unmatched junction bases: 6. CDR1 is SNHLY and CDR2 is FYNNEI in the germline V gene. The CDR3 region has the DNA TGTGCCAGCAGACGTCGGACAGGGGGTCTCCACTTT. This gives the protein CASRRRTGGLHF.

Concerning this clone itself: One end of the junction varies from germline; a read error may be responsible. The chain recombines TRBV7-8 with TRBJ1-6, with D possibly TRBD1 on 6 matching bases. Germline V gives CDR1 SGHVS, CDR2 FQNEAQ. This CDR3 spans 15 amino acids. The CDR3 sequence is CASSTTGSYNSPLHF. The CDR3 coding sequence is TGTGCCAGCAGCACAACAGGGTCCTACAATTCACCCCTCCACTTT.

CDR3 in amino acids: CAISERTSSSYEQYF. CDR3 DNA: TGTGCCATCAGTGAAAGGACCTCATCTTCCTACGAGCAGTACTTC. The chain couples TRBV10-3 to TRBJ2-7, with D hard to call. This CDR3 comprises 15 residues. Trimming took 3 bases from V and 1 from J, leaving 13 bases between them. The germline CDR1 and CDR2 sequences are ENHRY and SYGVKD.

The chain employs TRBV10-2 and TRBJ2-2; D is ambiguous. CDR1 and CDR2 (germline): WSHSY, SAAADI. This CDR3 has 14 residues. V lost 4 bases and J lost 9, with 15 bases in between. The CDR3 nucleotides read TGCGCCAGCAGTGCAAGTCAACGCGTCAGGGAGCTGTTTTTT. Protein sequence: CASSASQRVRELFF.

This clone was seen just once. This sequence joins TRBV24-1 and TRBJ2-4; maybe TRBD2 (6 bases). CDR1 and CDR2 from the germline V gene are KGHDR and SFDVKD. This CDR3 region has 17 residues. V lost 4 bases and J 3 bases, leaving 18 bases between the germline ends. The DNA for the CDR3 is TGTGCCACCAGTGACGCGACCGGGACCGGGAGCAAAAACATTCAGTACTTC. It codes for CATSDATGTGSKNIQYF.